The clone carrying this TCR beta chain appeared many times. Every TCR cDNA molecule bore a unique molecular identifier. TCRdb itself ran the 5' RACE reads through MiXCR, one entry per CDR3 protein. The data show just under 95,000 distinct CDR3 sequences, 10% to 15% seen once. Germline V lookup: CDR1 SEHNR, CDR2 FQNEAQ (reference sequence). The CDR3 is 16 residues long. V lost 0 bases and J 2 bases, leaving 14 bases between the germline ends. The sample belongs to a study of spatial heterogeneity in lung cancer. Study context: The study consistently detected more beta-chain than alpha-chain sequences.

The sample's time point: sample taken at primary tumor resection. The sequences come from PBMCs, collected at surgery. This TCR was recovered from a male donor with early-stage non-small cell lung cancer. J is TRBJ2-7 and V is TRBV7-9; the D gene could be TRBD1 or TRBD2 (5 bases each). The CDR3 is CASSLAFGTITYEQYF. The CDR3 DNA reads TGTGCCAGCAGCTTAGCGTTCGGGACGATAACCTACGAGCAGTACTTC.